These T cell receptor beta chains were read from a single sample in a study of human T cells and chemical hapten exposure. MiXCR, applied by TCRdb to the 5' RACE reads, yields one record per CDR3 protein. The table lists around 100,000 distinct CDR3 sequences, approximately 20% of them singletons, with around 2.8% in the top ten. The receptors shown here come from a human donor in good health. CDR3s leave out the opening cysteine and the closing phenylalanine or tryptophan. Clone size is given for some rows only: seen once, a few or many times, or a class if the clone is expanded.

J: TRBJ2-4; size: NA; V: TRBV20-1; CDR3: SALSFTGLAGSVAKNIQY
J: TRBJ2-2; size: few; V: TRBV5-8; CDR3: ASSLEGTSGPRTGELF
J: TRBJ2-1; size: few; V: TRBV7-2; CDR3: ASSFAPLAGGPDEQF
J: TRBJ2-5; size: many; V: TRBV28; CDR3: ASSLGGQETQY
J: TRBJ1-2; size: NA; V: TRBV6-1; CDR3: ASSPSLGTAYGYT
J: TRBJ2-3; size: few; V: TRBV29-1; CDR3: SVDPGNTDTQY
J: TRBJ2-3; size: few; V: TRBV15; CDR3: ATSRGGLAGATDTQY
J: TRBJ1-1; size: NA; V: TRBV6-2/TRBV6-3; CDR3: ASSWTRGMTEAF
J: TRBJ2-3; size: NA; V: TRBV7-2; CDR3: ASSLRRGGTDTQY
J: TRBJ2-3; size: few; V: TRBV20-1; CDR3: SAARPGLWEGRVIHTQY
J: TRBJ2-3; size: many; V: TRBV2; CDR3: ATQGPFTDTQY
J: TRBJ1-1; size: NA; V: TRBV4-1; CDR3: ASSIRGNTEAF
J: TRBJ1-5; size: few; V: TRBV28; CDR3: ASRPQGEDQPQH
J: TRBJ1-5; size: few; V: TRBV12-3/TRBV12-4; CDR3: ASSLGGWNQPQH
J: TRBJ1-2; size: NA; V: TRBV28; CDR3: ASSAPPGGARDYGYT
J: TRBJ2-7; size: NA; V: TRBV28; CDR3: ASGSPGTGSYEQY
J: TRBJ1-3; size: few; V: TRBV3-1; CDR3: ASRGAWQPLSGNTIY
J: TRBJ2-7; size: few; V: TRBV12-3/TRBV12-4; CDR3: ASSFAQVYEQY
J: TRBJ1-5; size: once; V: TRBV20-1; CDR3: SARGARGLGQPQH
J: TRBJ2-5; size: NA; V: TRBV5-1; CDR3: ASSTGDRKGETQY
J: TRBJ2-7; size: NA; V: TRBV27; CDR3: ASSLYRSYEQY
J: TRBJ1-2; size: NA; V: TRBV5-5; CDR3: ASTQLSSSPLGGYT
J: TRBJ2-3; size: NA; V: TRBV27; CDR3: ASSYSGGLGDTQY
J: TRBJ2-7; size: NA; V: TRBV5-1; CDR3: ASSPTGPSYEQY
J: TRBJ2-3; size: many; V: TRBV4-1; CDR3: ASSQAELAGVSLY
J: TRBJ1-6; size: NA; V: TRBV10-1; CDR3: ASSNVGNSPLH
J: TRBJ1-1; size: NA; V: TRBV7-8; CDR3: ASSLAEGANTEAF
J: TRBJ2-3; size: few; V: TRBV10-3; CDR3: AISEGREGADTQY
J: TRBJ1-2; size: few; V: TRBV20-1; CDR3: SASESYGYT
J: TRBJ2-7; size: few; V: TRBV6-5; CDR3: ASSYLQGAREQY
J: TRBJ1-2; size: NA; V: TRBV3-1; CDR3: ASRLVSDRWRKEGYT
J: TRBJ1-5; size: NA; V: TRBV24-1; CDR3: ATSLGHQPQH
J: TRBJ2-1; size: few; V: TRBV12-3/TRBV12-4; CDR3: ASSLLEGNEQF
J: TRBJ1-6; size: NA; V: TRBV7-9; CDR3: ASSAETGGISPLH
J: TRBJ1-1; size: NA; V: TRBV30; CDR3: AWSVSPNTEAF
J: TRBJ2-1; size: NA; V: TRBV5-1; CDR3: ASGGSFYNEQF
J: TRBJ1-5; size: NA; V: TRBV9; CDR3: ASIGADYQPQH
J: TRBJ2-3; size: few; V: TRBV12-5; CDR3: ASGLASLGSTDTQY
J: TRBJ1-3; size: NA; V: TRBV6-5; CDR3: ASSSQSSGNTIY
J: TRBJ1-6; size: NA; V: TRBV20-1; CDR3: SAYRGGDSPLH
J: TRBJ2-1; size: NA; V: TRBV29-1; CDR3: SVLTTSGFAGEQF
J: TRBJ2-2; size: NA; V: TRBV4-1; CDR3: ASSQGTSANTGELF
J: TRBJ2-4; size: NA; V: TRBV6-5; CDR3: ASRRLRTSGSGAQKNIQY
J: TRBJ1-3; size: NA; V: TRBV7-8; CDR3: ASSLRDSFSGNTIY
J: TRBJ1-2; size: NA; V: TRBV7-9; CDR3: ASSLAGSQSYYGYT
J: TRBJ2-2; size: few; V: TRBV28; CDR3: ASSPPPKRLAFKGELF
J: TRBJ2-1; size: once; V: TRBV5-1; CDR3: ASSSERDEQF
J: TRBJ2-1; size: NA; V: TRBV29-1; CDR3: SVGKGQGSNEQF
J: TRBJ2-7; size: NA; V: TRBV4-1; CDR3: ASSQGRASGRTYEQY
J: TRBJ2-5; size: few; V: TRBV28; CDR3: ASSRSFDQETQY
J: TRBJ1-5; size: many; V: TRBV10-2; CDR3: ASSDIPPRNQPQH
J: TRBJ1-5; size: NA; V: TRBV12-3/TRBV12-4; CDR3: ASSRPGGLQPQH
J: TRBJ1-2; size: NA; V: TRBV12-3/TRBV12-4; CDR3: ASSPGRYRYGYT
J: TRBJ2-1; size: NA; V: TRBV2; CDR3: ASWGVLPYNEQF
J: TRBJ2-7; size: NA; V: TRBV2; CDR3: ASSQGSGSPYEQY